The present entry profiles one T cell receptor (beta chain) with its context. What it binds is not known. The record originates from a study of T-cell reconstitution after alpha-beta-depleted transplantation in children. Library preparation (for TCRbeta) was performed with unique molecular identifiers. TCRdb re-analysed the PCR reads in MiXCR, keeping a single row per CDR3 protein. The sample lists about a million distinct CDR3 sequences; 25% to 35% were seen once. The CDR3 length is 14 residues. CDR1 is MDHEN, CDR2 SYDVKM, per germline. V lost 6 bases and J lost 5, with 16 bases in between. Notes on the study in general: T cells produced anew were the main source of T-cell counts and diversity one year after transplant. Certain patients had high TCRbeta diversity at day 60, and it came from recipient T cells and thymic progenitors that survived. By about two months after transplant, alpha-beta T cells reportedly arose from several hundred graft clones that had expanded.

The chain is built from TRBV28 and TRBJ2-5; D is perhaps TRBD2 (7 bases). Sequenced material: PBMCs, mostly from graft donor cells, taken 360 days after TCRalphabeta/CD19-depleted stem cell transplant. The receptor comes from a boy less than two years old who had a stem cell transplant for SCID, so the T cells may come from the graft donor. The CDR3 DNA follows: TGTGCCAGCAGAACGGGGGGCCGGGGGGAGACCCAGTACTTC. Translated, it gives CASRTGGRGETQYF.